This T cell receptor (beta chain) was found in a study of post-analysis software for immune sequencing data. Study-level findings and limits: For normalized Chao1 diversity, multiple sclerosis patients scored significantly lower than controls did. Under the F measure, samples that were prepared in one batch clustered strongly together. Controls had lower frequencies than patients of four or five TRBV segments, which included TRBV5-6, TRBV5-1 and TRBV20-1.

The table lists this clonotype with a few counts. Antigen: not known. Prepared libraries of TCR beta cDNA carried unique molecular identifiers. The T cell input of roughly 1 to 11 million gave approximately 500,000 cDNA molecules. From the PCR reads, TCRdb called clonotypes with MiXCR, one entry per CDR3 protein. The table shows about 400,000 distinct CDR3 sequences, with around a third occurring only once. CDR3 length equals 15 residues. Germline trimming cut 0 bases from V and 10 bases from J; bases unmatched to any gene: 11. Germline values: CDR1 DFQATT, CDR2 SNEGSKA (reference sequence). The V call is TRBV20-1, the J call TRBJ1-5, with 8 bases matching TRBD1. This sequence originates from a girl between 5 and 17 years old with multiple sclerosis. Sequencing input: blood. CDR3 nucleotide sequence: TGCAGTGCTAGAGATTTTGGACAGGGCCATCTTCCCCAGCATTTT. Translated: CSARDFGQGHLPQHF.